A selection of T cell receptor beta chains follows, all from one sample in a study of cytomegalovirus exposure and HLA in healthy donors. Method: immunoSEQ multiplex PCR; TCRdb's copy keeps in-frame clones and lacks some. The sample shows 90,000 to 140,000 clones, approximately 72% of them seen only once. Specimen: PBMCs. The receptor set was obtained from a man aged 25 to 45 in good health and CMV-seronegative. CDR3s include the opening cysteine and the closing phenylalanine or tryptophan.

>TRBJ2-3|TRBV9
CASSPRATSGTDTQYF
>TRBJ1-1|TRBV5-4
CASSTAQDTEAFF
>TRBJ2-7|TRBV28
CATAPRGSSSYEQYF
>TRBJ2-5|TRBV7-9
CSSSPPGLAGEETQYF
>TRBJ1-1|TRBV4-1
CASRTDPNTEAFF
>TRBJ2-7|TRBV7-6
CASSLRTSGITEQYF
>TRBJ1-2|TRBV18
CASSPEQGLNYGYTF
>TRBJ2-1|TRBV6-4
CASSEELADNEQFF
>TRBJ1-1|TRBV5-4
CASSPPSGGLNTEAFF
>TRBJ2-7|TRBV4-2
CASSPDRESSAPPYEQYF
>TRBJ2-7|TRBV19
CASSVQGSDEQYF
>TRBJ1-1|TRBV7-9
CASRAWEGTEAFF
>TRBJ1-2|TRBV19
CASSIVGYGYTF
>TRBJ2-5|TRBV6-5
CATSRGTQETQYF
>TRBJ2-1|TRBV30
CAWDDGTSGGYNEQFF
>TRBJ2-2|TRBV5-1
CASSLRASGSAGELFF
>TRBJ1-3|TRBV9
CASSVAAANSGNTIYF
>TRBJ1-1|TRBV9
CASSGGGNTEAFF
>TRBJ2-5|TRBV10-3
CAISNPGQQQETQYF
>TRBJ2-1|TRBV11-2
CASSSNNHNEQFF
>TRBJ2-7|TRBV18
CASSPVVAGEQYF
>TRBJ2-1|TRBV7-9
CASSLGDRAYNEQFF
>TRBJ2-5|TRBV15
CATSSAPEGEETQYF
>TRBJ1-6|TRBV15
CASPLPGFSSYNSPLHF
>-|TRBV30
CAWSLGAGEQYF
>TRBJ1-2|TRBV11-2
CASKSGDITYGYTF
>TRBJ1-5|TRBV28
CASSLGQGNQPQHF
>TRBJ2-2|TRBV4-1
CASSQDLGGRELFF
>TRBJ1-4|TRBV21-1
CASSNWLRDNEKLFF
>TRBJ1-4|TRBV7-9
CASSQMGGDEKLFF
>TRBJ2-2|TRBV5-1
CASSFLAGGSGELFF
>TRBJ1-2|TRBV18
CASSPNRDYGYTF
>TRBJ1-6|TRBV4-1
CASSPQGSGSYNSPLHF
>TRBJ2-2|TRBV7-2
CASRLRQSSNTGELFF
>TRBJ2-1|TRBV25-1
CASSVQWEQFF
>TRBJ1-4|TRBV4-3
CASSLAGGTVEKLFF
>TRBJ2-3|TRBV28
CASSSLVGGAGEDTQYF
>TRBJ1-1|TRBV19
CASSTGRGGSMGGETEAFF
>TRBJ2-7|TRBV5-1
CASSLDRGGYEQYF
>TRBJ1-1|TRBV5-1
CASSLISGTEAFF
>TRBJ2-1|TRBV6-5
CASTKEARGNEQFF
>TRBJ2-1|TRBV19
CASSIRLGAVGNEQFF